This T cell receptor (beta chain) is drawn from a study of blood T cells in healthy people across ages. Together with a sample-barcoded 5' primer, a J-beta primer mix was included in a second PCR lasting roughly 6 to 12 cycles. TCRdb redid the calling of the 5' RACE reads with MiXCR, one entry per CDR3 protein. The sample consists of almost 1 million distinct CDR3 sequences, about 51% of them appearing once. This CDR3 spans 16 amino acids. The V gene lost 4 bases and the J gene lost 4 bases, with 15 bases spanning the gap. CDR1 is SGDLS, CDR2 YYNGEE, per germline. This clonotype has just a few counts. For every donor, a draw yielded roughly 10 milliliters of peripheral blood.

The J gene is TRBJ2-6, the V gene TRBV9, with a tentative D call TRBD1 (6 bases). The sequenced sample was blood. The sequence derives from an older woman in good health. The CDR3 is CASSPVGGSGANVLTF. The CDR3 region has the DNA TGTGCCAGCAGCCCCGTTGGGGGCTCCGGGGCCAACGTCCTGACTTTC. The variable domain in full, with the rest retrieved from reference TRBV9 and TRBJ2-6, is DSGVTQTPKHLITATGQRVTLRCSPRSGDLSVYWYQQSLDQGLQFLIQYYNGEERAKGNILERFSAQQFPDLHSELNLSSLELGDSALYFCASSPVGGSGANVLTFGAGSRLTVL.